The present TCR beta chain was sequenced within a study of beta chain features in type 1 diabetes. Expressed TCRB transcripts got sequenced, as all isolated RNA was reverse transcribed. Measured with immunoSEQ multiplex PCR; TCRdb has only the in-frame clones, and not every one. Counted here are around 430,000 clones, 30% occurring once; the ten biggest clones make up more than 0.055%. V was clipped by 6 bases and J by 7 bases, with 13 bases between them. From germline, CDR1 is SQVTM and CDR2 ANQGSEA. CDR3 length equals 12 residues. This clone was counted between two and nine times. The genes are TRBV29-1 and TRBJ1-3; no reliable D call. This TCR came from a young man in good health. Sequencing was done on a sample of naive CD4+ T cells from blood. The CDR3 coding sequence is TGCAGCGTGTCAGAAACGGTGAACACCATATATTTT. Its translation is CSVSETVNTIYF.